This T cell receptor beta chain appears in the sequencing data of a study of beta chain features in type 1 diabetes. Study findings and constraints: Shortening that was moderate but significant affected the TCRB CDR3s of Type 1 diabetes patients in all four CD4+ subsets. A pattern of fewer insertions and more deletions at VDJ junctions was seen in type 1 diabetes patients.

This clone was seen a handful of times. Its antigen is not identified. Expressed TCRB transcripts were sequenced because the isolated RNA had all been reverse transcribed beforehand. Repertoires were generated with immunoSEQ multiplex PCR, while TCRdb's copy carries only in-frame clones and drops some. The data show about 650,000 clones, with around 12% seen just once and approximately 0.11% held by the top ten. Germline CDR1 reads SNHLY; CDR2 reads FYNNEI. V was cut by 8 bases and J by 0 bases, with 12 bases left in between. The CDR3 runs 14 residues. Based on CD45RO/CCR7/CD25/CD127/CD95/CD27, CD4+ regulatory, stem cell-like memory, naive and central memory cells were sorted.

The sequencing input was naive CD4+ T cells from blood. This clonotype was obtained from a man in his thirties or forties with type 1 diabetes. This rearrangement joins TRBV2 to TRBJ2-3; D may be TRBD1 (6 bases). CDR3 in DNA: TGTGCCAGCCGGATGCAGGGGAGCACAGATACGCAGTATTTT. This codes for CASRMQGSTDTQYF.